The T cell receptor (beta chain) under discussion was sequenced for a study of CD8+ T cells in alopecia areata. Across the study: Patients in the treated group were given tofacitinib by mouth, 5 to 10 mg twice a day.

To note about this clone: What it binds is not known.

Germline V gene sequence: CDR1 SGHDN, CDR2 FVKESK. The CDR3 extends over 16 amino acids. The V gene end was trimmed by 2 bases and the J gene end by 2 bases; junction bases not matched to a gene: 7. RNA, once extracted, was reverse transcribed into cDNA for use as the sequencing template. The assay was immunoSEQ multiplex PCR, and TCRdb's table has in-frame clones only and misses some. The top ten hold 20% to 25% of the sample, which has 130,000 to 150,000 clones, 75% to 85% seen once. The study's findings and limits: Many expanded lesional clones stayed in scalp and blood while on tofacitinib. Under tofacitinib, fewer expanded CD8+ clones appeared among the top 100 scalp clones. Normal scalp had lower clonality than lesional scalp, with alopecia totalis/universalis lesions showing this most strongly.

The treatment: oral pan-JAK inhibitor, 5-10 mg twice daily. Sequencing was performed on CD8+ T cells sorted from blood, taken at week 4, from a patient treated with tofacitinib. The sequence derives from a human donor with alopecia areata. The V and J genes are TRBV14 and TRBJ2-3, with 7 bases matching TRBD1. Written as DNA, the CDR3 is TGTGCCAGCAGCCAATCGGACAGGATTTACACAGATACGCAGTATTTT. This codes for CASSQSDRIYTDTQYF.